Shown below are 19 T cell receptor beta chains from a single sample sequenced in a study of blood T cell repertoires in COVID-19. Profiled with immunoSEQ multiplex PCR; TCRdb holds only in-frame clones, not every one. Among a few hundred thousand clones listed, approximately 87% were seen once. The specimen was PBMCs or T cells enriched from blood (not recorded which). These receptor sequences come from a man aged 35 to 55 in a cohort exposed to, infected with or recovered from COVID-19 (not recorded which).

The genes are TRBV7-3 and TRBJ2-3; the match to TRBD2 covers 9 bases. With 4 bases clipped from V and 4 bases from J, the junction kept 6 bases outside the gene matches. Germline-derived CDR1 and CDR2 are SGHTA and FQGTGA. CDR3 size: 15 residues. In nucleotides, the CDR3 is TGTGCCAGCAGCTCCCATAGCGGGAGTGCAGATACGCAGTATTTT. Translation: CASSSHSGSADTQYF.

Comments on this clone: The same CDR3 arises from other DNA sequences in this sample as well. The rearrangement links TRBV9 to TRBJ1-2; D perhaps matches TRBD1 (5 bases). Germline V gene lookup returns CDR1 SGDLS and CDR2 YYNGEE. The ends were cut back, 0 bases at V and 2 bases at J, with 5 bases in the middle. The CDR3 runs 13 residues. The CDR3 nucleotides read TGTGCCAGCAGCGTAGACAGGAACTATGGCTACACCTTC. Translating it yields CASSVDRNYGYTF.

The chain links TRBV5-5 to TRBJ1-2; tentative D call: TRBD1 (6 bases). The CDR3 is 15 residues long. V was pared by 0 bases and J by 2 bases, with 11 bases between. Germline assignment: CDR1 SGHKS and CDR2 YYEKEE (reference sequence). CDR3 amino acids: CASSLGGQQNYGYTF. CDR3 coding DNA: TGTGCCAGCAGCTTGGGAGGACAGCAGAACTATGGCTACACCTTC.

The rearrangement joins TRBV30 to TRBJ2-7, with D tentatively TRBD1 (6 bases). Trimming took 3 bases from V and 7 from J, leaving 16 bases between them. Germline CDR1 GTSNPN, CDR2 SVGIG (reference sequence). The CDR3 sequence is 13 residues long. CDR3 coding DNA: TGTGCCTGGAGCCGGGACACCGGTTGGGAGCAGTACTTC. This translates into CAWSRDTGWEQYF. The entire variable domain, with the rest obtained from reference TRBV30 and TRBJ2-7, is as follows: SQTIHQWPATLVQPVGSPLSLECTVEGTSNPNLYWYRQAAGRGLQLLFYSVGIGQISSEVPQNLSASRPQDRQFILSSKKLLLSDSGFYLCAWSRDTGWEQYFGPGTRLTVT.

The chain recombines TRBV3-1 (or the pseudogene TRBV3-2) with TRBJ1-6; possibly TRBD1 for D (5 bases). Germline lookup yields CDR1 LGHDT and CDR2 YNNKEL (reference sequence). V was pared by 4 bases and J by 7 bases, with 14 bases between. The CDR3 has 15 amino acids. The CDR3, as DNA: TGTGCCAGCAGCCGGGAGGCAGGGCTAAATTCACCCCTCCACTTT. It encodes CASSREAGLNSPLHF.

This clone was seen just once. The chain recombines TRBV4-1 with TRBJ2-7, with 10 nucleotides matching TRBD1. Per germline, CDR1 MGHRA and CDR2 YSYEKL. V lost 7 bases, J lost 2 bases, and 5 bases stayed unmatched. The CDR3 extends over 14 amino acids. CDR3: CASTPGQGTYEQYF. CDR3 coding DNA: TGCGCCAGCACCCCGGGACAGGGGACCTACGAGCAGTACTTC.

The CDR3 spells CATSRDLRTGGDEQFF. The DNA of the CDR3 is TGTGCCACCAGCAGAGATCTAAGGACAGGGGGGGACGAGCAGTTCTTC. This chain joins TRBV15 and TRBJ2-1; 10 nucleotides align to TRBD1. V lost 0 bases, J lost 10 bases, and 9 bases stayed unmatched. CDR1 and CDR2 (germline): LNHNV, YYDKDF (reference sequence). The CDR3 loop spans 16 amino acids.

The rearrangement links TRBV10-3 to TRBJ1-2; D call uncertain. CDR1 and CDR2 from the germline V gene are ENHRY and SYGVKD. V was cut by 0 bases and J by 8 bases, with 13 bases left in between. CDR3 length: 14 amino acids. This CDR3 reads CAISESRQWQGYTF. DNA for the CDR3: TGTGCCATCAGTGAGTCGAGGCAGTGGCAAGGCTACACCTTC.

This chain links TRBV5-1 with TRBJ2-3, with D possibly being TRBD1 (5 bases). The CDR3 is 14 amino acids. Germline-derived CDR1 and CDR2 are SGHRS and YFSETQ. V gave up 2 bases and J gave up 2 bases, with 9 bases separating them. The CDR3 reads CASSFSDNTDTQYF. CDR3 in DNA: TGCGCCAGCAGCTTCTCGGACAACACAGATACGCAGTATTTT.

In nucleotides, the CDR3 is TGTGCCAGCAGGGAGACAGTTTCCGACAATGAGCAGTTCTTC. It yields the protein CASRETVSDNEQFF. The genes are TRBV27 and TRBJ2-1; D possibly corresponds to TRBD1 (5 bases). Germline CDR1 is MNHEY and CDR2 is SMNVEV (reference sequence). V lost 6 bases, J lost 5 bases, and 14 bases lay in between. The CDR3 sequence is 14 residues long.

The V call is TRBV7-2, the J call TRBJ2-2, with 9 nucleotides matching TRBD2. The ends lost 6 bases at V and 0 bases at J; junction bases unmatched: 5. The CDR3 runs to 16 residues. CDR1 is SGHTA, CDR2 FQGNSA, per germline. CDR3 residues: CASRTTSGSNTGELFF. CDR3 nucleotide sequence: TGTGCCAGCAGAACAACTAGCGGGTCGAACACCGGGGAGCTGTTTTTT. Based on the CDR3 plus reference TRBV7-2 and TRBJ2-2, the full variable domain is GAGVSQSPSNKVTEKGKDVELRCDPISGHTALYWYRQSLGQGLEFLIYFQGNSAPDKSGLPSDRFSAERTGGSVSTLTIQRTQQEDSAVYLCASRTTSGSNTGELFFGEGSRLTVL.

The chain has TRBV5-4 and TRBJ1-3; no definite D call. With 4 bases removed from V and 3 bases from J, the gap between germline ends came to 8 bases. Germline V gene lookup returns CDR1 SGHNT and CDR2 YYREEE (reference sequence). The CDR3 has 13 residues. This chain's CDR3 is CASSIAGGNTIYF. CDR3 in DNA: TGTGCCAGCAGCATAGCGGGTGGAAACACCATATATTTT.

The genes are TRBV7-6 and TRBJ2-5; tentatively, D is TRBD2 (6 bases). This CDR3 is 15 amino acids long. Germline-derived CDR1 and CDR2 are SGHVS and FNYEAQ. Trimming left V 3 bases short and J 1 base short, with 12 bases between. The chain's CDR3 is CASSFNSGSQETQYF. DNA of the CDR3: TGTGCCAGCAGCTTTAATAGCGGAAGCCAAGAGACCCAGTACTTC.

This rearrangement joins TRBV13 to TRBJ2-1, with D tentatively TRBD2 (5 bases). Germline CDR1 is PRHDT and CDR2 is FYEKMQ (reference sequence). With 5 bases removed from V and 1 base from J, the gap between germline ends came to 18 bases. The CDR3 extends over 17 amino acids. Here the CDR3 DNA reads TGTGCCAGCAGCCCGGGTCTAGCATTAATATCCTACAATGAGCAGTTCTTC. This codes for CASSPGLALISYNEQFF.

This chain joins TRBV29-1 and TRBJ2-7, with 7 bases matching TRBD1. The length of the CDR3 is 14 residues. The junction had 9 bases not matched to a gene; V was cut back by 7 bases and J by 0 bases. The germline V gene has CDR1 SQVTM and CDR2 ANQGSEA. Written as DNA, the CDR3 is TGCAGCGCATCAGGGGGTCCCCTCTCCTACGAGCAGTACTTC. This codes for CSASGGPLSYEQYF.

The genes are TRBV6-1 and TRBJ2-5, with a weak D call TRBD2 (5 bases). The V end was cut by 1 base, the J end by 2 bases, with 11 bases between. The length of the CDR3 is 15 residues. Germline V CDR1 and CDR2: MNHNS, SASEGT. In nucleotides, the CDR3 is TGTGCCAGCAGTGAAGTTAACGGGGTACAAGAGACCCAGTACTTC. This gives the protein CASSEVNGVQETQYF.

V is TRBV19 and J is TRBJ1-2, with 7 bases matching TRBD1. The ends lost 7 bases at V and 4 bases at J; junction bases unmatched: 6. Germline lookup yields CDR1 LNHDA and CDR2 SQIVND (reference sequence). The CDR3 contains 13 residues. The CDR3 DNA sequence: TGTGCCAGTATCGACAGGGAAGGCTATGGCTACACCTTC. It is translated as CASIDREGYGYTF.

This sequence joins TRBV5-8 and TRBJ2-5, with TRBD1 identical over 9 bases. The CDR3 sequence is 15 residues long. The V and J ends lost 0 bases and 5 bases, in that order; junction bases with no gene match: 5. Germline CDR1 and CDR2: SGHTS and YDEGEE. The CDR3 region is CASSLGDRAGETQYF. CDR3 sequence (DNA): TGTGCCAGCAGCTTGGGGGACAGGGCAGGCGAGACCCAGTACTTC.

The chain links TRBV7-6 to TRBJ2-3; a weak D match, TRBD2 (7 bases). The CDR3 sequence is 16 residues long. Germline V gene lookup returns CDR1 SGHVS and CDR2 FNYEAQ. The V end was cut by 5 bases, the J end by 0 bases, with 15 bases between. This chain's CDR3 is CASSPHGGLSTDTQYF. The CDR3 DNA reads as TGTGCCAGCAGCCCCCACGGGGGGCTGAGCACAGATACGCAGTATTTT. The full variable domain, completed using reference TRBV7-6 and TRBJ2-3, is GAGVSQSPRYKVTKRGQDVALRCDPISGHVSLYWYRQALGQGPEFLTYFNYEAQQDKSGLPNDRFSAERPEGSISTLTIQRTEQRDSAMYRCASSPHGGLSTDTQYFGPGTRLTVL.